This TCR beta chain was documented in a study of CD8 T cells in ankylosing spondylitis. Notes on the study in general: Prior work had noted some motif variants in reactive arthritis blood and synovial fluid. Ankylosing spondylitis blood appeared to be characterized by a TCR beta motif of eight highly homologous variants.

This clonotype was seen ten or more times. Its antigen remains unidentified. The V gene lost 0 bases and the J gene lost 3 bases, with 7 bases spanning the gap. The CDR3 has 14 amino acids. Germline loops: CDR1 SGHDT, CDR2 YYEEEE. TCRdb fed the 5' RACE reads into MiXCR, producing one record per CDR3 protein. The sample holds 150,000 to 200,000 distinct CDR3 sequences, 15% to 20% seen once. The receptor's source is a male donor with ankylosing spondylitis or in good health (not recorded which). The sample comprised blood, either unsorted or a sorted T cell fraction (not recorded which). The chain employs TRBV5-6 and TRBJ2-1; unclear D gene. The CDR3 is CASSLGGSYNEQFF. For the CDR3, the DNA is TGTGCCAGCAGCTTGGGTGGCAGCTACAATGAGCAGTTCTTC.